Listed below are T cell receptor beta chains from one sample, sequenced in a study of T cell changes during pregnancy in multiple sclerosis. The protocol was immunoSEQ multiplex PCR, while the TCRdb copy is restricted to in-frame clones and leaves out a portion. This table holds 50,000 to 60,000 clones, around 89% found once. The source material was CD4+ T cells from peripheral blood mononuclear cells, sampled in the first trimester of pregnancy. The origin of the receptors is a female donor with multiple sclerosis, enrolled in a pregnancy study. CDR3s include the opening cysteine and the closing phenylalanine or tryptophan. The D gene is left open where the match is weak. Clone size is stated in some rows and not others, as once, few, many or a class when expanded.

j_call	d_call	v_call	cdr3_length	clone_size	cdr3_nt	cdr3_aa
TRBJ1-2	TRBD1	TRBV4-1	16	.	TGCGCCAGCAGCCAGATCCGGGACAGGCGGCGGGATGGCTACACCTTC	CASSQIRDRRRDGYTF
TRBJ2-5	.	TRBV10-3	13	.	TGTGCCATCAGGATTAGCGCGGGGGAGACCCAGTACTTC	CAIRISAGETQYF
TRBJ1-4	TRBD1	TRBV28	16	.	TGTGCCAGCATCCCCCTGGGGAAGGGGGCAGGAGAAAAACTGTTTTTT	CASIPLGKGAGEKLFF
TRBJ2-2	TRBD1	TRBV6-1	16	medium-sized	TGTGCCAGCAGTGAGAGACCAGACAGGGCCACCGGGGAGCTGTTTTTT	CASSERPDRATGELFF
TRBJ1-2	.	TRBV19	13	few	TGTGCCAGTACCCCGGGGAGAGCCTATGGCTACACCTTC	CASTPGRAYGYTF
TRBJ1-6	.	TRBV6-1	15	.	TGTGCCAGCAGTGAAGTGGGGGGGCGTAATTCACCCCTCCACTTT	CASSEVGGRNSPLHF
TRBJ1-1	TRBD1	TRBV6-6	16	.	TGTGCCAGCAGTTACGCAAAAGGGGGCTCGAACACTGAAGCTTTCTTT	CASSYAKGGSNTEAFF
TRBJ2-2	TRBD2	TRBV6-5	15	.	TGTGCCAGCAGCTCACAACTAGCGGCCACCGGGGAGCTGTTTTTT	CASSSQLAATGELFF
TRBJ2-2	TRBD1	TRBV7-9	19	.	TGTGCCAGCAGCTTAAGACCAGTCGGACAGGGGAAAAACACCGGGGAGCTGTTTTTT	CASSLRPVGQGKNTGELFF
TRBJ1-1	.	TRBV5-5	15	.	TGTGCCAGCAGACAGGACGACAGAGCGAACACTGAAGCTTTCTTT	CASRQDDRANTEAFF
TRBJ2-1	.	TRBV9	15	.	TGTGCCAGCAGCCCTCGGGACACGTCCTACAATGAGCAGTTCTTC	CASSPRDTSYNEQFF
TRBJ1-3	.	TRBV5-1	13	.	TGCGCCAGCAGCTTGTATAGTGGAAACACCATATATTTT	CASSLYSGNTIYF
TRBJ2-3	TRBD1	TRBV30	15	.	TGTGCCTGGGGAATAGGACAGGGGCGCACAGATACGCAGTATTTT	CAWGIGQGRTDTQYF
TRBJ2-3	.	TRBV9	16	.	TGTGCCAGCAGCGTTGTGGGGCAGACTAGCACAGATACGCAGTATTTT	CASSVVGQTSTDTQYF
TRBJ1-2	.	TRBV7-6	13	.	TGTGCCAGCAGTCCCGGACTGACCTATGGCTACACCTTC	CASSPGLTYGYTF
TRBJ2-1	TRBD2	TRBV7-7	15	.	TGTGCTAGCAGCTCCTCTAGCGGGGGATACAATGAGCAGTTCTTC	CASSSSSGGYNEQFF
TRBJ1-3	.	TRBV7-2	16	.	TGTGCCAGCAGCTTAGATTCCGGCGGGGCTGGAAACACCATATATTTT	CASSLDSGGAGNTIYF
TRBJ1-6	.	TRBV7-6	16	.	TGTGCCAGCAGCTTAGTAGACAGCTCCTATAATTCACCCCTCCACTTT	CASSLVDSSYNSPLHF
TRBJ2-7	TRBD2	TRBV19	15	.	TGTGCCAGTAGCTCTACTAGCGGGGGGTTCTACGAGCAGTACTTC	CASSSTSGGFYEQYF
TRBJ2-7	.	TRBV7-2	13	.	TGTGCCAGCAGCATTCAAAGGGCGGGGGAGCAGTACTTC	CASSIQRAGEQYF
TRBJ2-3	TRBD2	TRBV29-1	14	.	TGCAGCGTTGGGGTTGCGGGGGGCACAGATACGCAGTATTTT	CSVGVAGGTDTQYF
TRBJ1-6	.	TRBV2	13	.	TGTGCCAGCAGGGACAGCGTGGATTCACCCCTCCACTTT	CASRDSVDSPLHF
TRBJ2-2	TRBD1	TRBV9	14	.	TGTGCCAGCAAGAGGGACAGCAACACCGGGGAGCTGTTTTTT	CASKRDSNTGELFF
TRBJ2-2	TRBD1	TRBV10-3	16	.	TGTGCCATCAGTTGGGGGACAGGGGGAAGTACCGGGGAGCTGTTTTTT	CAISWGTGGSTGELFF
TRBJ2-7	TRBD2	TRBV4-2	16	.	TGTGCCAGCAGCCGCGGGACTAGGAAAAGCTCCTACGAGCAGTACTTC	CASSRGTRKSSYEQYF
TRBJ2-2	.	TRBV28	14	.	TGTGCCAGCAGTTTACCCAGGGGGGCCGGGGAGCTGTTTTTT	CASSLPRGAGELFF
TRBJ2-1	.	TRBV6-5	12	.	TGTGCCAGCAGTTACGGGGCAGGTGAGCAGTTCTTC	CASSYGAGEQFF
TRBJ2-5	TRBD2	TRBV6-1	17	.	TGTGCCAGCAGTGCGGGACTAGCGACGGGAGGGCAGGAGACCCAGTACTTC	CASSAGLATGGQETQYF
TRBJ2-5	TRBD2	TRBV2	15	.	TGTGCCAGCAGTGGTAGCGGGGGGGCCTCGAAGACCCAGTACTTC	CASSGSGGASKTQYF
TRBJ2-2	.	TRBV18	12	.	TGTGCCAGCTCACTAGACAGCGGGGAGCTGTTTTTT	CASSLDSGELFF
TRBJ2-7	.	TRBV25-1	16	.	TGTGCCAGCAGTGAAGTTCCAGGGGCCGGGACCTACGAGCAGTACTTC	CASSEVPGAGTYEQYF
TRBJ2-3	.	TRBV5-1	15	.	TGCGCCAGCAGCTTTGGACGGGGTGCATTGGATACGCAGTATTTT	CASSFGRGALDTQYF
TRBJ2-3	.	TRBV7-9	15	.	TGTGCCAGCAGCACGTCGGGGGGCGGTACAGATACGCAGTATTTT	CASSTSGGGTDTQYF
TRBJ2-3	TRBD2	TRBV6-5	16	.	TGTGCCAGCAGTTACCAGGCTAGCGGGGGGACAGATACGCAGTATTTT	CASSYQASGGTDTQYF
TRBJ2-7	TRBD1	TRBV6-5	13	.	TGTGCCAGCCGAAGAGGCAGGGGGTCCGAGCAGTACTTC	CASRRGRGSEQYF
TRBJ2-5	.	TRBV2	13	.	TGTGCCAGCCGACCGGGGGTGGTGGAGACCCAGTACTTC	CASRPGVVETQYF
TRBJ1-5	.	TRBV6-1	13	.	TGTGCCAGCAGTGAAATGGGGCCCTCGCCCCAGCATTTT	CASSEMGPSPQHF
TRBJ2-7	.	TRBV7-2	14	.	TGTGCCAGCAGCCAGACTAGTCCTTCCTACGAGCAGTACTTC	CASSQTSPSYEQYF
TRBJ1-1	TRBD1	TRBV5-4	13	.	TGTGCCAGCAGCTGGGACAGGGGTCTATTAGCTTTCTTT	CASSWDRGLLAFF
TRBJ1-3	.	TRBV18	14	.	TGTGCCAGCTCACCATCGGGGTCTGGAAACACCATATATTTT	CASSPSGSGNTIYF
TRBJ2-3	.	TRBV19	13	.	TGTGCCAGTACTAGCGAATTCACAGATACGCAGTATTTT	CASTSEFTDTQYF
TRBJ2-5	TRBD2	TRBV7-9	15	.	TGTGCCAGCAGCCGGACTAGCGGGAGTTTGGAGACCCAGTACTTC	CASSRTSGSLETQYF
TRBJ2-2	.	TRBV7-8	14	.	TGTGCCAGCAGCATCAAACGGGGAACCGGGGAGCTGTTTTTT	CASSIKRGTGELFF
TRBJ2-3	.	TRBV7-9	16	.	TGTGCCAGCAGCTTGGGCCAGGGGTTAATGACAGATACGCAGTATTTT	CASSLGQGLMTDTQYF
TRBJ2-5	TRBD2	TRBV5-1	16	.	TGCGCCAGCAGCCTCACCGGGACTAGGGATCAAGAGACCCAGTACTTC	CASSLTGTRDQETQYF
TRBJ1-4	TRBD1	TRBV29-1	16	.	TGCAGCGTTGCGGGACAGACAGGGCAGGGTAATGAAAAACTGTTTTTT	CSVAGQTGQGNEKLFF
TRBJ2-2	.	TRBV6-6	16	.	TGTGCCAGCAGTTATATTGGGACTGAGAACACCGGGGAGCTGTTTTTT	CASSYIGTENTGELFF
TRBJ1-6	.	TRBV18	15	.	TGTGCCAGCTCTCCGTCGAGGATTGGGGCGCTCGACCTCCACTTT	CASSPSRIGALDLHF
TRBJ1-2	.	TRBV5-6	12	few	TGTGCCAGCAGTAAGACAGGTACCGGCTACACCTTC	CASSKTGTGYTF
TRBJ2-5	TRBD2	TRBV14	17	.	TGTGCCAGCAGCCAAGATTATGCACTAGCGGGGCAAGAGACCCAGTACTTC	CASSQDYALAGQETQYF
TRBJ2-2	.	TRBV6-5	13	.	TGTGCCAGCACCCAGGGACTCACCGGGGAGCTGTTTTTT	CASTQGLTGELFF
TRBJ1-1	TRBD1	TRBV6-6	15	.	TGTGCCAGCAGGGGACAGGGATTAGGGAACACTGAAGCTTTCTTT	CASRGQGLGNTEAFF
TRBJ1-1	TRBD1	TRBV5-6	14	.	TGTGCCAGCAGCTCCCCGGGACAGGGAAGTGGAGCTTTCTTT	CASSSPGQGSGAFF